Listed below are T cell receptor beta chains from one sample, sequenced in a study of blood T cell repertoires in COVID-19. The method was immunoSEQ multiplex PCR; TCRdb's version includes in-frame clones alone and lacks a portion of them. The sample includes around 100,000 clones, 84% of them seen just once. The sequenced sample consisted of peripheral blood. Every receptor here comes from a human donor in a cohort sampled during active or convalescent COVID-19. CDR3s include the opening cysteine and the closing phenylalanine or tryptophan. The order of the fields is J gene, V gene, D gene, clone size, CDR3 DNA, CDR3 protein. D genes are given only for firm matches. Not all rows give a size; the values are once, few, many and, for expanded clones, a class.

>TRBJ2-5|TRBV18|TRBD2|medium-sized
TGTGCCAGCTCGGGCAGCGGGGGCCCGGCTGGAACCCAGTACTTC
CASSGSGGPAGTQYF
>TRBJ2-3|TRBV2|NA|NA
TGTGCCAGCAGTGAGACTAACCCCGTCACAGATACGCAGTATTTT
CASSETNPVTDTQYF
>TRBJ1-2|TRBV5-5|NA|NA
TGTGCCAGCAACCCGACAGGCTCTAACTATGGCTACACCTTC
CASNPTGSNYGYTF
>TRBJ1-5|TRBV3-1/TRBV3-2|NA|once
TGTGCCAGCAGCCCGGACAACAATCAGCCCCAGCATTTT
CASSPDNNQPQHF
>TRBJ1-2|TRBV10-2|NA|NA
TGCGCCAGCAGTGAGTCGGCGGGATACTATGGCTACACCTTC
CASSESAGYYGYTF
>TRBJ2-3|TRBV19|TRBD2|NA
TGTGCCAGTAGGCGACTAGCGGGCTCCACAGATACGCAGTATTTT
CASRRLAGSTDTQYF
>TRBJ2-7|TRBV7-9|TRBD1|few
TGTGCCATCGGTAGGACAGGCTACGAGCAGTACTTC
CAIGRTGYEQYF
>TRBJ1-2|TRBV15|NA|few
TGTGCCACCTCAGACAGTGGGTATGGCTACACCTTC
CATSDSGYGYTF
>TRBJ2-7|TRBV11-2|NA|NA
TGTGCCAGCAGCCCGTCGACAGGTCTTACCTCCTACGAGCAGTACTTC
CASSPSTGLTSYEQYF
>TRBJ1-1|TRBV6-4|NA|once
TGTGCCAGCAGTGCCACCACGGACACTGAAGCTTTCTTT
CASSATTDTEAFF
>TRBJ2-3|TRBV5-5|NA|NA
TGTGCCAGCAGCCCCTACCCGCGACAGGGAGGAACAGATACGCAGTATTTT
CASSPYPRQGGTDTQYF
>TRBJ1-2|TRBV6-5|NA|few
TGTGCCAGCACCTCCCCGGGCGGGTCCTATGGCTACACCTTC
CASTSPGGSYGYTF
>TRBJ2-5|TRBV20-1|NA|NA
TGCAGTGCTAGAGGCGGGGAGACCCAGTACTTC
CSARGGETQYF
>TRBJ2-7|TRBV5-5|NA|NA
TGTGCCAGCACCCTCGAGTGGGGGCCCTACGAGCAGTACTTC
CASTLEWGPYEQYF
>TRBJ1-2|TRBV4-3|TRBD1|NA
TGCGCCAGCAGCCAAGATTGGACAGGGAGGGGCTACACCTTC
CASSQDWTGRGYTF
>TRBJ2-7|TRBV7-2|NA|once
TGTGCCAGCAGCTTATCAGGAACTTACGAGCAGTACTTC
CASSLSGTYEQYF
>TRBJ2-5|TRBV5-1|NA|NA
TGCGCCAGCAGCTTGGTAGAGGCCCAAGAGACCCAGTACTTC
CASSLVEAQETQYF
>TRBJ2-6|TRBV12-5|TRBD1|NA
TGTGCTAGTGGTTTCAGGGGGCTGAAATCTGGGGCCAACGTCCTGACTTTC
CASGFRGLKSGANVLTF
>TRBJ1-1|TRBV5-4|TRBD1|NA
TGTGCCAGCAGCTTGGAAGGGGGCCACACTGAAGCTTTCTTT
CASSLEGGHTEAFF
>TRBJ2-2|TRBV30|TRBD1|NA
TGTGCCTGGAGTAGGGGACAGGGCACCGGGGAGCTGTTTTTT
CAWSRGQGTGELFF
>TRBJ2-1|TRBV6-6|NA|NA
TGTGCCAGCAGTTACCTGGGCGGGTACGATGAGCAGTTCTTC
CASSYLGGYDEQFF
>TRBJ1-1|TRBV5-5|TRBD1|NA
TGTGCCAGCAGCTACCCTGGCCGGGACAGTTACACTGAAGCTTTCTTT
CASSYPGRDSYTEAFF
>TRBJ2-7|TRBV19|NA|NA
TGTGCCAGTAGTATATATTTCGGGAGCTCCTACGAGCAGTACTTC
CASSIYFGSSYEQYF
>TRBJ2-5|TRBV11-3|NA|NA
TGTGCCAGCAGCTTGGGTGGGGAGGTAGAGACCCAGTACTTC
CASSLGGEVETQYF
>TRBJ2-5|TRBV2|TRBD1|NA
TGTGCCAGCAGGGGTCCCGGGACAGGGGTTCAGGAGACCCAGTACTTC
CASRGPGTGVQETQYF
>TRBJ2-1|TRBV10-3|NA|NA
TGTGCCATCAGTCGTGACACCTACAATGAGCAGTTCTTC
CAISRDTYNEQFF
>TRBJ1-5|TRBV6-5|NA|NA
TGTGCCAGCAGTTACGCGGGAGGTTCGGATCAGCCCCAGCATTTT
CASSYAGGSDQPQHF
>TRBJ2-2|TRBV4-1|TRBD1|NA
TGCGCCAGCAGCCGAGGACAGGGTAGTACCACCGGGGAGCTGTTTTTT
CASSRGQGSTTGELFF
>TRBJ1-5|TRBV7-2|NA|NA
TGTGCCAGCAGCTTAGAACAGGGCGGCAATCAGCCCCAGCATTTT
CASSLEQGGNQPQHF
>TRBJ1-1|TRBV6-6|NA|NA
TGTGCCAGCAGCCAGGGGCCCGGACGCCCGACTGGGGCTTTCTTT
CASSQGPGRPTGAFF
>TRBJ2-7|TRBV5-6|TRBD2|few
TGTGCCAGCAACAAGCGGGGACCTCAAGGCCACGAGCAGTACTTC
CASNKRGPQGHEQYF
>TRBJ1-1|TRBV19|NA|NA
TGTGCCAGTAGTACTTCGGACAACCCTAACACTGAAGCTTTCTTT
CASSTSDNPNTEAFF
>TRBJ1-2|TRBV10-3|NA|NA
TGTGCCATCAGTGAGTCCTTATATGGCTACACCTTC
CAISESLYGYTF
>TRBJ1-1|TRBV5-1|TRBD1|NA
TGCGCCAGCGGACCGGGACAGGTGGACACTGAAGCTTTCTTT
CASGPGQVDTEAFF
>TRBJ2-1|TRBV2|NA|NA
TGTGCCAGCAGGCGGGAAGGGCTCAATGAGCAGTTCTTC
CASRREGLNEQFF
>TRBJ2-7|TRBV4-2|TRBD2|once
TGTGCCAGCAGCCAGGTGAAAGCGGGGGGCGGATACGAGCAGTACTTC
CASSQVKAGGGYEQYF
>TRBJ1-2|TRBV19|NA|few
TGTGCCAGTAGATCCTCTACAGGACCCTTCTATGGCTACACCTTC
CASRSSTGPFYGYTF
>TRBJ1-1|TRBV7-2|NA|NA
TGTGCCAGCACCCCGGGAACTGAAGCTTTCTTT
CASTPGTEAFF
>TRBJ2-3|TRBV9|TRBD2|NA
TGTGCCAGCAGCCCCCTTCTAGCGGGGGGAAGGGGAGATACGCAGTATTTT
CASSPLLAGGRGDTQYF
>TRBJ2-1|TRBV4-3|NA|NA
TGCGCCAGCAGCCACCGGCGGTCGGGTGAGCAGTTCTTC
CASSHRRSGEQFF
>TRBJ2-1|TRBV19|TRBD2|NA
TGTGCCAGTAGTAGAGCGGGGGGCAATGAGCAGTTCTTC
CASSRAGGNEQFF
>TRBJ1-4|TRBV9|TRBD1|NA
TGTGCCAGCAGCCTCCAGGGGGGTACTAATGAAAAACTGTTTTTT
CASSLQGGTNEKLFF
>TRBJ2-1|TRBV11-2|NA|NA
TGTGCCAGCTGCCGGGGGGCGTCCTACAATGAGCAGTTCTTC
CASCRGASYNEQFF
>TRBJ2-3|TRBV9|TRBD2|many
TGTGCCAGCAGCGTAGCACTAGCGGGGGGCCCTAGCACAGATACGCAGTATTTT
CASSVALAGGPSTDTQYF
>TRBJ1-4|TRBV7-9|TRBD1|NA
TGTGCCAGCAGTCTAGGACAGGCGGCTAATGAAAAACTGTTTTTT
CASSLGQAANEKLFF
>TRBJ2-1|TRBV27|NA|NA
TGTGCCAGCACCTCGGGCGGAGGGGGCGGGGAGCAGTTCTTC
CASTSGGGGGEQFF
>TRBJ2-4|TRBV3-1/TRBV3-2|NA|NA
TGTGCCAGCAGCCAAGATTTTAGAGGCCCCAAAAACATTCAGTACTTC
CASSQDFRGPKNIQYF
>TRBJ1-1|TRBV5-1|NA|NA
TGCGCCAGCAGCTCCACAGGGAACACTGAAGCTTTCTTT
CASSSTGNTEAFF
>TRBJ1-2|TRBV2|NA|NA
TGTGCCAGCAGTGAAGACGAGAACCAGCGTGGCTACACCTTC
CASSEDENQRGYTF
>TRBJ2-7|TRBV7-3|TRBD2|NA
TGTGCCAGCAGTCCCGGGGGGGCTCTCTACGAGCAGTACTTC
CASSPGGALYEQYF
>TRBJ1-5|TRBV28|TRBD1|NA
TGTGCCAGCACTCGAACTCAGGGGGCCAGCAATCAGCCCCAGCATTTT
CASTRTQGASNQPQHF
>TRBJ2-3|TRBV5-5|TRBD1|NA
TGTGCCAGCAGCTTACAGGGGGCCGGTAGCACAGATACGCAGTATTTT
CASSLQGAGSTDTQYF
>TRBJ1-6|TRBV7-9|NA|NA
TGTGCCAGCAGCGCGACAGATTCACCCCTCCACTTT
CASSATDSPLHF
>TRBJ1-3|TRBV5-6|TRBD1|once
TGTGCCAGCAGCTTGTATGACAGGGCGGGAAACACCATATATTTT
CASSLYDRAGNTIYF
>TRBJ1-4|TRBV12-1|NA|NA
TGTGCCAAGACGACACCCTTAATGGAAAAACTGTTTTTT
CAKTTPLMEKLFF
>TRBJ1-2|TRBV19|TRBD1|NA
TGTGCCAGTAGTACCACAGGGGTTCCAGGAGGCTACACCTTC
CASSTTGVPGGYTF
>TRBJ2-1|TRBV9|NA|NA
TGTGCCAGCAGCGTAGTGTCGGCGGGGAGGAATGAGCAGTTCTTC
CASSVVSAGRNEQFF
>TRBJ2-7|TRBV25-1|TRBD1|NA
TGTGCCAGCAGTGACGGGGTGGACAGGGGAGAAGAGCAGTACTTC
CASSDGVDRGEEQYF
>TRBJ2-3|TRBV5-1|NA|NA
TGCGCCAGCAGCCTTGGACAGTCCCATAGCACAGATACGCAGTATTTT
CASSLGQSHSTDTQYF